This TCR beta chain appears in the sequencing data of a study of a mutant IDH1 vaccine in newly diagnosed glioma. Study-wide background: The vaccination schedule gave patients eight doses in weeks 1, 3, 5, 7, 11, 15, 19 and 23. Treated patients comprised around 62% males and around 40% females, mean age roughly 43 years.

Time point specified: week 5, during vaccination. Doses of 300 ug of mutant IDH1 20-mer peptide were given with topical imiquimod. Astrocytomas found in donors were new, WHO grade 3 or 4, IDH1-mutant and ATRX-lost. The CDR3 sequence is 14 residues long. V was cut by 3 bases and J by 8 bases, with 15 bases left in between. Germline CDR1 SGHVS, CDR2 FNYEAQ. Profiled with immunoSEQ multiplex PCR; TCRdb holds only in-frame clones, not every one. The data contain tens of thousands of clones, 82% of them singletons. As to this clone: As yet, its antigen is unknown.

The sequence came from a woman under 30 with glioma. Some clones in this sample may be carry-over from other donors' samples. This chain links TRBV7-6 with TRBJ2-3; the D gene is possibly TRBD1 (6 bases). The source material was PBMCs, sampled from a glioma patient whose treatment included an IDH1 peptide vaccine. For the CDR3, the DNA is TGTGCCAGCAGCTTTGGCAGGGAAGGGGGTACGCAGTATTTT. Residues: CASSFGREGGTQYF.